This T cell receptor (beta chain) was sequenced in a study of spatial heterogeneity in lung cancer. Turning to the study itself: There were 65 or so donors, all of them untreated patients with early-stage non-small cell lung cancer. Follow-up PBMC samples were sequenced when available, at a median of approximately two years after resection.

This clonotype was seen ten or more times. Trimming removed 5 bases from V and 0 bases from J, with 20 bases in between. Looked up from germline, CDR1 is SEHNR and CDR2 is FQNEAQ (reference sequence). This CDR3 comprises 17 residues. Stated time point: blood at routine non-recurrence follow-up after resection. In each case, whole RNA from tumor, nontumor lung or frozen PBMC was sequenced unsorted. Unique molecular identifiers tagged every individual TCR cDNA molecule. TCRdb itself ran the 5' RACE reads through MiXCR, one entry per CDR3 protein. In the table there are about 26,000 distinct CDR3 sequences, roughly 6% of which are singletons.

This clonotype was sampled from a male donor with early-stage non-small cell lung cancer. The material was PBMCs, obtained at follow-up. This chain uses TRBV7-9 with TRBJ2-7; D not resolved. CDR3 protein: CASSPPRERPSSYEQYV. The CDR3 DNA reads TGTGCCAGCAGCCCCCCCCGCGAGAGACCGAGCTCCTACGAGCAGTACGTC.